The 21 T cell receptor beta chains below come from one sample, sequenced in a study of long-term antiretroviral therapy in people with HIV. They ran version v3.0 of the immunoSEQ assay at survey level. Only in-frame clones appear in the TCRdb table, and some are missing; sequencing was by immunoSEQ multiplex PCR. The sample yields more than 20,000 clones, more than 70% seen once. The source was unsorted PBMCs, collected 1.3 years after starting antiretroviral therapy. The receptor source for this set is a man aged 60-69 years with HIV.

CDR3: CASSDWDRGHQPQHF. The CDR3 DNA sequence: TGTGCCAGCAGTGATTGGGACAGGGGTCACCAGCCCCAGCATTTT. The V call is TRBV6-1, the J call TRBJ1-5; 10 bases match TRBD1. The CDR3 totals 15 residues. Germline CDR1 MNHNS, CDR2 SASEGT. With 3 bases clipped from V and 7 bases from J, the junction kept 6 bases outside the gene matches.

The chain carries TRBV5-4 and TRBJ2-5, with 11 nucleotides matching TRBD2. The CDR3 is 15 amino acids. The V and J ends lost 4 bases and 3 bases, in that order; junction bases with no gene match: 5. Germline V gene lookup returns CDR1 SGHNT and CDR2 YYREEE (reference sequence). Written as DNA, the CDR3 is TGTGCCAGCAGCGGACCGGGACTAGCGGAAGAGACCCAGTACTTC. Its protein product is CASSGPGLAEETQYF.

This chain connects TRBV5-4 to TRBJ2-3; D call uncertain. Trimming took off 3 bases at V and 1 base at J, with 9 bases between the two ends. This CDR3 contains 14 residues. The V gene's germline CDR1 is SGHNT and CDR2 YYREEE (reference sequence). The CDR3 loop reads CASSSEVGTDTQYF. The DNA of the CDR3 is TGTGCCAGCAGCTCAGAAGTAGGCACAGATACGCAGTATTTT.

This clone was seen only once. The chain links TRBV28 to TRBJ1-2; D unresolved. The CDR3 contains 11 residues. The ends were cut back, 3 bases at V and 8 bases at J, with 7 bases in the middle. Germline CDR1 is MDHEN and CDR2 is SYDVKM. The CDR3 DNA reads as TGTGCCAGCAGTTTTACGGTCGGCTACACCTTC. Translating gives CASSFTVGYTF.

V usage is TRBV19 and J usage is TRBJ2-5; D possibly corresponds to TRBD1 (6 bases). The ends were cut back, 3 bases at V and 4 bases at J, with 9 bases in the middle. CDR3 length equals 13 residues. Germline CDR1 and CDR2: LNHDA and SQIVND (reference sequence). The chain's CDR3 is CASSMVTGETQYF. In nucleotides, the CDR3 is TGTGCCAGTAGTATGGTGACAGGAGAGACCCAGTACTTC.

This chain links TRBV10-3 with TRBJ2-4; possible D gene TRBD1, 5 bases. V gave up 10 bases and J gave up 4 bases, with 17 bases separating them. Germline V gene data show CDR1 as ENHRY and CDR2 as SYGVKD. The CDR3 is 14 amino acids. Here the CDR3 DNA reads TGTGCCACAACGGCTAAGACAGATAAAAACATTCAGTACTTC. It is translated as CATTAKTDKNIQYF.

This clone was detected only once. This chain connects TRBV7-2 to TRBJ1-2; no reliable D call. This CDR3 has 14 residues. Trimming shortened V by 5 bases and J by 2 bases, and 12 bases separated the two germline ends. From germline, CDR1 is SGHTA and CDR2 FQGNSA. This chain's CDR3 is CASSPSPVNYGYTF. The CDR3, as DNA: TGTGCCAGCAGCCCAAGCCCCGTCAACTATGGCTACACCTTC.

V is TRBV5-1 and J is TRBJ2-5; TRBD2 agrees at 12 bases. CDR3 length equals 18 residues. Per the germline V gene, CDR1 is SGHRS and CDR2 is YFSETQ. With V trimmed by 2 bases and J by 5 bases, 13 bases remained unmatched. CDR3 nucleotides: TGCGCCAGCAGCTTCCCACGAGCTAGCGGGGGGGCCGGTGAGACCCAGTACTTC. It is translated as CASSFPRASGGAGETQYF.

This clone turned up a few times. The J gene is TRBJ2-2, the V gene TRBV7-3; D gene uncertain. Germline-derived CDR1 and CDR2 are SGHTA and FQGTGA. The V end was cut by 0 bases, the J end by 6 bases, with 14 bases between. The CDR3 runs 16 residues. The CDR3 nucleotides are TGTGCCAGCAGCTTAACGGTCTTAGGTGGCCCCGGGGAGCTGTTTTTT. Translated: CASSLTVLGGPGELFF.

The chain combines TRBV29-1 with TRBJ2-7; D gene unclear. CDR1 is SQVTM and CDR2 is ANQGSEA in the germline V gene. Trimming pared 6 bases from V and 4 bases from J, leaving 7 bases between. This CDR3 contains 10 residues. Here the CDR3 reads CSVADYEQYF. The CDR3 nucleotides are TGCAGCGTCGCAGATTACGAGCAGTACTTC.

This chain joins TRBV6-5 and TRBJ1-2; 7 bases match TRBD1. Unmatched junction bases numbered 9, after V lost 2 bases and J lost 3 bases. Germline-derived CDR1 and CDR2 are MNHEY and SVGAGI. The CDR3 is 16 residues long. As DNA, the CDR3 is TGTGCCAGCAGTTACCATTACAGGGGAGGAGACTATGGCTACACCTTC. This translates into CASSYHYRGGDYGYTF.

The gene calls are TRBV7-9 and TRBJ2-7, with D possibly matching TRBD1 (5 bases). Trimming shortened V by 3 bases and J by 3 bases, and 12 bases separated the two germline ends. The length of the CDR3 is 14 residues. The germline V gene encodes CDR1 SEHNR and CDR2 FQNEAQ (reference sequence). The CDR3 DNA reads TGTGCCAGCAGCTTTATCCAGGGAATCTACGAGCAGTACTTC. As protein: CASSFIQGIYEQYF.

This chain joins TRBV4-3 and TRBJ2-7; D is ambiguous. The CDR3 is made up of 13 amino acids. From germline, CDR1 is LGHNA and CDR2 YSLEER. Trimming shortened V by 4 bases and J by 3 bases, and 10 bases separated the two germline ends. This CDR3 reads CASSPSYFYEQYF. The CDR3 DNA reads TGCGCCAGCAGCCCATCCTACTTCTACGAGCAGTACTTC.

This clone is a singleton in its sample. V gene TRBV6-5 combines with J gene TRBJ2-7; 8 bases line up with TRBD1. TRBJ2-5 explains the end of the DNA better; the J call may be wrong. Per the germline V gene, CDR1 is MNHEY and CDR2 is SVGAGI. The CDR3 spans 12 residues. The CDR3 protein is CASSLGQGTQYF. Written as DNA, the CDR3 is TGTGCCAGCAGTCTTGGACAGGGGACCCAGTACTTC.

The CDR3 nucleotides read TGTGCCAGCAGCTCAACAGGGCTCTCGGGCACCGGGGAGCTGTTTTTT. It yields the protein CASSSTGLSGTGELFF. The V gene is TRBV11-1, the J gene TRBJ2-2, with D possibly TRBD1 on 6 matching bases. The CDR3 is made up of 16 amino acids. V was trimmed by 4 bases and J by 4 bases, leaving 16 bases between them. CDR1 SGHAT and CDR2 FQDESV come from the germline V gene (reference sequence). Full variable domain (remainder filled in from reference TRBV11-1 and TRBJ2-2): EAEVAQSPRYKITEKSQAVAFWCDPISGHATLYWYRQILGQGPELLVQFQDESVVDDSQLPKDRFSAERLKGVDSTLKIQPAELGDSAMYLCASSSTGLSGTGELFFGEGSRLTVL.

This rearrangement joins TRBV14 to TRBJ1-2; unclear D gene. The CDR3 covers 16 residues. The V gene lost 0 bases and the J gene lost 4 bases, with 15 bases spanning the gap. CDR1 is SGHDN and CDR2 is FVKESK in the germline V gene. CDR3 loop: CASSQDQVTRFYGYTF. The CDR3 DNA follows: TGTGCCAGCAGCCAAGACCAAGTAACGCGGTTCTATGGCTACACCTTC.

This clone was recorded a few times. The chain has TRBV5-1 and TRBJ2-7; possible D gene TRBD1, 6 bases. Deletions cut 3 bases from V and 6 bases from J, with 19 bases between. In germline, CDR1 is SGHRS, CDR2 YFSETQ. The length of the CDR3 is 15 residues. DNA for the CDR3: TGCGCCAGCAGCTCCTTGGGGAAGACAGGTTCCGAGCAGTACTTC. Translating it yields CASSSLGKTGSEQYF.

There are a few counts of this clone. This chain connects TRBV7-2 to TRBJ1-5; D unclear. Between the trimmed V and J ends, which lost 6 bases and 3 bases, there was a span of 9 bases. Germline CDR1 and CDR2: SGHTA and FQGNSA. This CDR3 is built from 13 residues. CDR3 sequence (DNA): TGTGCCAGCAGTCCTAGCACCAATCAGCCCCAGCATTTT. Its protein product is CASSPSTNQPQHF. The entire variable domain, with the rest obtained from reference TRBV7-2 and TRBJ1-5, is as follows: GAGVSQSPSNKVTEKGKDVELRCDPISGHTALYWYRQSLGQGLEFLIYFQGNSAPDKSGLPSDRFSAERTGGSVSTLTIQRTQQEDSAVYLCASSPSTNQPQHFGDGTRLSIL.

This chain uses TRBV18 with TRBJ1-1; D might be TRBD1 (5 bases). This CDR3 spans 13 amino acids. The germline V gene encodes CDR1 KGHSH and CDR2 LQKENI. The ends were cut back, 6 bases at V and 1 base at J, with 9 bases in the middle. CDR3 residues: CASSLTENTEAFF. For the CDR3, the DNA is TGTGCCAGCTCGTTGACAGAGAACACTGAAGCTTTCTTT.

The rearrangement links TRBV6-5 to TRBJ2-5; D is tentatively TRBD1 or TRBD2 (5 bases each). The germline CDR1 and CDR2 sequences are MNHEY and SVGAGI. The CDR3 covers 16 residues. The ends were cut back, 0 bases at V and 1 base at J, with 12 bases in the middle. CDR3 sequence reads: CASSYSPQGPQETQYF. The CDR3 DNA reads TGTGCCAGCAGTTACTCACCTCAGGGACCCCAAGAGACCCAGTACTTC.

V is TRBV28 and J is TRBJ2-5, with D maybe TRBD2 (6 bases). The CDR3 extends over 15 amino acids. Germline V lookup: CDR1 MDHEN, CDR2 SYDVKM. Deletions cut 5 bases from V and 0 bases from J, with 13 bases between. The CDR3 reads CASSPAGSHQETQYF. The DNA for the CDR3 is TGTGCCAGCAGTCCGGCCGGGAGCCACCAAGAGACCCAGTACTTC. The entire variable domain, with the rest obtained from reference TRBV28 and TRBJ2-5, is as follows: DVKVTQSSRYLVKRTGEKVFLECVQDMDHENMFWYRQDPGLGLRLIYFSYDVKMKEKGDIPEGYSVSREKKERFSLILESASTNQTSMYLCASSPAGSHQETQYFGPGTRLLVL.